The clone carrying this TCR beta chain was recorded only once. Antigen specificity is unknown. A far larger clone differs by one base, so this is likely a read error. The same CDR3 arises from other DNA sequences in this sample as well. Generated by immunoSEQ multiplex PCR, the TCRdb table keeps only in-frame clones and is missing some. The sample holds 650,000 to 800,000 clones; 55% to 75% are singletons and the top ten take more than 1.5%. This CDR3 has 16 residues. CDR1 and CDR2 from the germline V gene are LNHDA and SQIVND (reference sequence). Each of the donors was a healthy adult who was HIV-negative and had not had a recent acute infection or vaccination. These data belong to a study of shared clonotypes between healthy human individuals. Whole-study context: Samples came from two female and a few male donors aged 18 to 49. General study points: Relative to memory subsets, naive subsets generally showed larger estimated richness. Clonotypes shared by all four sorted-subset donors had higher generation probabilities than non-shared clonotypes.

This clonotype was sampled from a young woman in good health. V and J are TRBV19 and TRBJ1-5; 7 bases agree with TRBD1. Source material: memory CD4+ T cells sorted from blood. Subset noted: CD45RA-negative fraction. As DNA, the CDR3 is TGTGCTAGTAGCCCATGGGACAGCCCTAGCAATCAGCCCCAGCATTTT. Protein: CASSPWDSPSNQPQHF.